Listed here are 32 T cell receptor beta chains from one sample, sequenced in a study of T cells after yellow fever vaccination. TCRdb re-derived calls from the 5' RACE reads in MiXCR, one entry per CDR3 protein. The sample shows approximately 450,000 distinct CDR3 sequences, 18% of them seen only once. Material: PBMCs, obtained before the yellow fever booster vaccination. The origin of the receptors is a man between 18 and 35 years old who received the YFV17D yellow fever vaccine.

CDR3 nucleotide sequence: TGTGCCACCAGCAGAGACGACAGGTATCAGCCCCAGCATTTT. This gives the protein CATSRDDRYQPQHF. The chain links TRBV15 to TRBJ1-5; D perhaps matches TRBD1 (6 bases). Trimming stripped 0 bases from V and 5 bases from J, with 8 bases between. This CDR3 contains 14 residues. In germline, CDR1 is LNHNV, CDR2 YYDKDF (reference sequence).

This clonotype was found a few times. This chain connects TRBV6-2 or TRBV6-3 to TRBJ1-5; D is unclear. V was clipped by 5 bases and J by 6 bases, with 14 bases between them. The CDR3 loop spans 14 amino acids. Looked up from germline, CDR1 is MNHEY and CDR2 is SVGEGT. The CDR3: CASSRPSRVQPQHF. The CDR3, as DNA: TGTGCCAGCAGTCGTCCCTCTCGGGTTCAGCCCCAGCATTTT.

The chain links TRBV20-1 to TRBJ1-5, with D unresolved. This CDR3 region has 16 residues. Germline CDR1 reads DFQATT; CDR2 reads SNEGSKA (reference sequence). With 0 bases removed from V and 0 bases from J, the gap between germline ends came to 12 bases. The CDR3 protein is CSARDLLVGSNQPQHF. The CDR3 DNA is TGCAGTGCTAGAGATCTCTTAGTTGGTAGCAATCAGCCCCAGCATTTT.

This clonotype came up a few times. V gene TRBV24-1 combines with J gene TRBJ2-2; D call uncertain. The CDR3 is 15 residues long. Trimming removed 3 bases from V and 0 bases from J, with 7 bases in between. The germline V gene encodes CDR1 KGHDR and CDR2 SFDVKD. The CDR3 bases are TGTGCCACCAGTGATAGTAAAACGAACACCGGGGAGCTGTTTTTT. This sequence encodes CATSDSKTNTGELFF.

The CDR3 DNA reads TGCGCCAGCAGCGGCGGGACAAGTAATGAAAAACTGTTTTTT. Protein: CASSGGTSNEKLFF. The rearrangement links TRBV5-1 to TRBJ1-4; weak D call: TRBD1 (6 bases). Germline V CDR1 and CDR2: SGHRS, YFSETQ. V lost 4 bases to trimming and J lost 4 bases, with 11 bases between them. This CDR3 contains 14 residues.

This chain links TRBV10-3 with TRBJ2-3; D is unresolved. This CDR3 is built from 12 residues. The V end was cut by 3 bases, the J end by 2 bases, with 3 bases between. Germline V gene data show CDR1 as ENHRY and CDR2 as SYGVKD. The CDR3 protein is CAISEDTDTQYF. The CDR3, as DNA: TGTGCCATCAGTGAAGACACAGATACGCAGTATTTT.

This clonotype was counted a few times. The CDR3 here is CASSSDSSGYTF. CDR3 DNA: TGTGCCAGCAGCTCGGACAGTAGTGGCTACACCTTC. J is TRBJ1-2 and V is TRBV5-8, with D possibly matching TRBD1 (6 bases). There are 12 residues in the CDR3. The germline V and J ends were trimmed by 3 bases and 7 bases, with 10 bases remaining between them. Per germline, CDR1 SGHTS and CDR2 YDEGEE.

This clonotype was counted only a few times. V and J are TRBV10-3 and TRBJ2-3, with 7 bases fitting TRBD2. V shed 8 bases, J shed 4 bases, and the junction held 9 bases outside the gene matches. Germline CDR1 is ENHRY and CDR2 is SYGVKD. The CDR3 is 14 amino acids. The CDR3 region has the DNA TGTGCCATCGCCCTTGGGGGGGTAGCAGATACGCAGTATTTT. This gives the protein CAIALGGVADTQYF.

This chain connects TRBV5-6 to TRBJ2-3; 10 bases align to TRBD1. Germline V CDR1 and CDR2: SGHDT, YYEEEE. Trimming took 3 bases from V and 3 from J; bases not matched to a gene: 7. The CDR3 runs to 16 residues. Here the CDR3 reads CASSSVPGQGTDTQYF. CDR3 coding DNA: TGTGCCAGCAGCTCTGTCCCGGGACAGGGGACAGATACGCAGTATTTT.

V usage is TRBV10-2 and J usage is TRBJ2-5; 12 positions match TRBD2. The J segment lost 4 bases and the V segment lost 2 bases, leaving 8 bases of the junction unmatched. The CDR3 is 17 amino acids. CDR1 WSHSY and CDR2 SAAADI come from the germline V gene. In DNA form, the CDR3 reads TGCGCCAGCAGTGAGAGTCTAGCGGGGGGGCCGTTAGAGACCCAGTACTTC. It translates to CASSESLAGGPLETQYF.

This rearrangement joins TRBV27 to TRBJ2-3; D is undetermined. V was cut by 6 bases and J by 0 bases, with 7 bases left in between. Germline lookup yields CDR1 MNHEY and CDR2 SMNVEV (reference sequence). The CDR3 runs to 13 residues. The CDR3 DNA reads TGTGCCAGCAGAGTATTTAGCACAGATACGCAGTATTTT. It yields the protein CASRVFSTDTQYF.

V gene TRBV4-3 combines with J gene TRBJ1-5; D not resolved. The V end was cut by 0 bases, the J end by 4 bases, with 10 bases between. The length of the CDR3 is 15 residues. Germline V gene data show CDR1 as LGHNA and CDR2 as YSLEER. CDR3 residues: CASSQDVVGNQPQHF. Written as DNA, the CDR3 is TGCGCCAGCAGCCAAGATGTGGTGGGTAATCAGCCCCAGCATTTT.

This chain links TRBV2 with TRBJ1-5; D might be TRBD1 (5 bases). The CDR3 has 15 amino acids. Germline loops: CDR1 SNHLY, CDR2 FYNNEI. Trimming pared 7 bases from V and 3 bases from J, leaving 16 bases between. CDR3: CASMGGQGFNQPQHF. In DNA, the CDR3 is TGTGCCAGCATGGGTGGCCAGGGCTTCAATCAGCCCCAGCATTTT.

This clonotype came up a few times. The chain recombines TRBV15 with TRBJ2-5; 7 bases are a match to TRBD1. CDR1 and CDR2 (germline): LNHNV, YYDKDF (reference sequence). With V trimmed by 2 bases and J by 1 base, 7 bases remained unmatched. The CDR3 spans 16 residues. The CDR3 loop reads CATSRRGPEPQETQYF. DNA of the CDR3: TGTGCCACCAGCAGAAGGGGGCCCGAACCCCAAGAGACCCAGTACTTC.

The rearrangement uses TRBV4-2 and TRBJ1-2; D might be TRBD1 (6 bases). CDR1 and CDR2 (germline): LGHNA, YNFKEQ. Deletions cut 4 bases from V and 0 bases from J, with 18 bases between. CDR3 length equals 17 residues. DNA of the CDR3: TGTGCCAGCAGCCCACATTCGGGGGGGCCAGCTAACTATGGCTACACCTTC. It translates to CASSPHSGGPANYGYTF.

V gene TRBV5-1 combines with J gene TRBJ1-2; 8 nucleotides match TRBD1. The CDR3 is 15 residues long. V gave up 2 bases and J gave up 6 bases; unmatched junction bases: 9. CDR1 is SGHRS, CDR2 YFSETQ, per germline. The CDR3 sequence: CASSLGTGTQNGYTF. In nucleotides, the CDR3 is TGCGCCAGCAGCTTAGGGACAGGAACGCAAAATGGCTACACCTTC.

This chain joins TRBV10-3 and TRBJ2-3; tentatively, D is TRBD1 (5 bases). The germline V gene has CDR1 ENHRY and CDR2 SYGVKD. The V end was cut by 3 bases, the J end by 6 bases, with 10 bases between. This CDR3 region has 13 residues. The CDR3 DNA sequence: TGTGCCATCAGTGACGGGCAGGGTGATACGCAGTATTTT. Residues: CAISDGQGDTQYF.

The chain has TRBV5-1 and TRBJ2-5; 9 bases align to TRBD1. The trim removed 5 bases at V and 14 bases at J, leaving 10 bases unmatched. This CDR3 contains 12 residues. Per the germline V gene, CDR1 is SGHRS and CDR2 is YFSETQ. The CDR3 region is CASSPGPGQGYF. CDR3 sequence (DNA): TGCGCCAGCAGTCCGGGTCCGGGACAGGGATACTTC.

In its sample, this clonotype was seen a few times. The V and J genes are TRBV9 and TRBJ2-5, with 7 positions matching TRBD1. V shed 3 bases and J 1 base; nucleotides not matched to a gene: 9. The germline gives CDR1 SGDLS, CDR2 YYNGEE. The CDR3 loop spans 16 amino acids. CDR3 sequence reads: CASSGGTEIFQETQYF. As DNA, the CDR3 is TGTGCCAGCAGCGGAGGGACAGAAATATTCCAAGAGACCCAGTACTTC.

The V and J genes are TRBV25-1 and TRBJ2-5; 7 bases line up with TRBD2. V dropped 3 bases and J dropped 0; count of bases not matched to a gene: 7. The CDR3 totals 16 residues. Germline CDR1 reads MGHDK; CDR2 reads SYGVNS. The CDR3 loop reads CASSDLGLGYQETQYF. In DNA form, the CDR3 reads TGTGCCAGCAGTGATCTCGGACTAGGGTACCAAGAGACCCAGTACTTC.

This clonotype was seen more than once but under ten times. V and J are TRBV5-6 and TRBJ2-4; 7 bases agree with TRBD1. Germline CDR1 and CDR2: SGHDT and YYEEEE. J lost 4 bases, V lost 4 bases, and 8 bases had no gene match. The CDR3 length is 15 residues. CDR3 amino acids: CASSGEGTEKNIQYF. For the CDR3, the DNA is TGTGCCAGCAGCGGTGAGGGGACAGAAAAAAACATTCAGTACTTC.

The chain employs TRBV7-9 and TRBJ2-7; the match to TRBD2 covers 11 bases. This CDR3 is 15 amino acids long. With 5 bases clipped from V and 2 bases from J, the junction kept 5 bases outside the gene matches. Germline lookup yields CDR1 SEHNR and CDR2 FQNEAQ (reference sequence). The CDR3 loop reads CASSDGTSGTYEQYV. The CDR3, as DNA: TGTGCCAGCAGCGACGGGACTAGCGGAACCTACGAGCAGTACGTC.

The sample holds a few counts of this clonotype. V usage is TRBV20-1 and J usage is TRBJ1-1; D remains unclear. There are 14 residues in the CDR3. Germline V CDR1 and CDR2: DFQATT, SNEGSKA (reference sequence). V lost 0 bases and J 2 bases, leaving 10 bases between the germline ends. CDR3 sequence: CSARDRWRNTEAFF. CDR3 in DNA: TGCAGTGCTAGAGATCGTTGGAGAAACACTGAAGCTTTCTTT.

The chain recombines TRBV4-2 with TRBJ2-5; the match to TRBD1 covers 7 bases. The V segment lost 1 base and the J segment 5 bases; nucleotides outside the gene matches: 7. The CDR3 has 15 amino acids. CDR1 is LGHNA, CDR2 YNFKEQ, per germline. The CDR3 spells CASSQGTGVGETQYF. For the CDR3, the DNA is TGTGCCAGCAGCCAAGGTACAGGGGTAGGCGAGACCCAGTACTTC.

This chain connects TRBV20-1 to TRBJ2-2, with TRBD2 matching over 11 bases. CDR3 length: 14 residues. V shed 6 bases and J 6 bases; nucleotides not matched to a gene: 6. Germline V gene sequence: CDR1 DFQATT, CDR2 SNEGSKA (reference sequence). CDR3 sequence reads: CSARGLAVSGELFF. The DNA of the CDR3 is TGCAGTGCGCGGGGACTAGCGGTTTCCGGGGAGCTGTTTTTT.

In its sample, this clonotype was seen once. The chain joins TRBV6-1 to TRBJ2-3, with TRBD2 matching 10 bases. The CDR3 length is 14 residues. J was trimmed by 1 base and V by 11 bases; bases with no gene match: 6. Germline loops: CDR1 MNHNS, CDR2 SASEGT. The CDR3 DNA is TGTGCCGACAGGCTAGCGGGGGGCACAGATACGCAGTATTTT. This codes for CADRLAGGTDTQYF.

The chain recombines TRBV4-3 with TRBJ2-7, with D perhaps given as TRBD1 or TRBD2 (5 bases each). The germline V gene encodes CDR1 LGHNA and CDR2 YSLEER. The CDR3 has 14 amino acids. V was shortened by 6 bases and J by 3 bases, with 15 bases between the two germline ends. This chain's CDR3 is CASSPGRISYEQYF. In DNA form, the CDR3 reads TGCGCCAGCAGTCCGGGACGAATTAGCTACGAGCAGTACTTC.

The chain uses TRBV11-2 and TRBJ2-1; TRBD2 aligns across 9 bases. The CDR3 covers 15 residues. Trimming at V came to 2 bases and at J to 9 bases, leaving 8 bases not matched to a gene. The germline V gene has CDR1 SGHAT and CDR2 FQNNGV. CDR3 in DNA: TGTGCCAGCAGCTTAACTAGCGGGCCCGGTAGTGAGCAGTTCTTC. This encodes CASSLTSGPGSEQFF.

This clonotype was found many times. The chain is built from TRBV5-1 and TRBJ2-1; 12 bases are shared with TRBD2. The CDR3 has 17 residues. The trim removed 3 bases at V and 9 bases at J, leaving 13 bases unmatched. The germline CDR1 and CDR2 sequences are SGHRS and YFSETQ. The DNA of the CDR3 is TGCGCCAGCAGCTACCCTAGCGGGGGGGCCGTGGTCGGTGAGCAGTTCTTC. Its protein is CASSYPSGGAVVGEQFF.

The chain links TRBV12-3 or TRBV12-4 to TRBJ2-5; D is ambiguous. V lost 2 bases and J 0 bases, leaving 4 bases between the germline ends. The CDR3 extends over 13 amino acids. CDR3 loop: CASSLWDQETQYF. The DNA of the CDR3 is TGTGCCAGCAGTTTATGGGACCAAGAGACCCAGTACTTC.

The chain recombines TRBV7-9 with TRBJ1-1, with no clear D. The length of the CDR3 is 12 residues. CDR1 SEHNR and CDR2 FQNEAQ come from the germline V gene (reference sequence). Trimming left V 5 bases short and J 4 bases short, with 8 bases between. The CDR3 sequence is CASSLPSTEAFF. CDR3 DNA sequence: TGTGCCAGCAGCCTTCCTTCCACTGAAGCTTTCTTT.

This clonotype came up a few times. J is TRBJ2-3 and V is TRBV7-2; 8 positions match TRBD2. The CDR3 is made up of 12 amino acids. Germline CDR1 SGHTA, CDR2 FQGNSA. DNA for the CDR3: TGTGGGTCGGGGGGGCCCGGAAATACGCAGTATTTT. Translation: CGSGGPGNTQYF.